The T cell receptor (beta chain) under discussion was sequenced for a study of T cells after yellow fever vaccination. Generation of TCR cDNA used 5'RACE template switching (which added a universal primer site and UMIs). From the 5' RACE reads, TCRdb called clonotypes with MiXCR, one entry per CDR3 protein. Found here are roughly 330,000 distinct CDR3 sequences, about 4% of them singletons; the top ten hold approximately 24%. CDR1 is MNHEY and CDR2 is SVGAGI in the germline V gene. CDR3 length: 14 amino acids. J was trimmed by 6 bases and V by 7 bases; bases with no gene match: 6. This clonotype occurred a few times. Its antigen is unidentified. Study-level results: On re-exposure, the response was weaker but peaked faster, at day 5 versus 15. Post-booster repertoires contained most primary-vaccination clones again (about 95% CD4, roughly 91% CD8).

This TCR was recovered from a man between 18 and 35 years old who received the YFV17D yellow fever vaccine. The chain combines TRBV6-5 with TRBJ2-1; 10 bases are a match to TRBD2. Source: PBMCs, taken 5 days after the yellow fever booster vaccination. CDR3 DNA: TGTGCCAGCATGCTAGCGGGGGTTAGCAATGAGCAGTTCTTC. Encoded protein: CASMLAGVSNEQFF.